The T cell receptor (beta chain) under discussion was sequenced for a study of T cells in Graves' hyperthyroidism and ophthalmopathy. Overall study: Before any treatment, at initial diagnosis, peripheral blood was collected.

V was pared by 0 bases and J by 1 base, with 18 bases between. Germline assignment: CDR1 DFQATT and CDR2 SNEGSKA (reference sequence). CDR3 length equals 17 residues. This clonotype was detected many times. Its antigen is not identified. Using RNA transcripts as the source, TCR beta CDR3 regions were amplified. The HTBI primer set drove a first-round RT-PCR of the TCR CDR3. TCRdb re-called the multiplex PCR reads with MiXCR, one entry per CDR3 protein. The sample consists of 350,000 or so distinct CDR3 sequences, roughly a sixth of them appearing once. Notes on the study in general: Most thyroid-expanded clonotypes above 0.001 were also found in blood.

The sample was blood. The TCR sequence derives from a woman in her twenties or thirties with Graves' hyperthyroidism that later progressed to Graves' ophthalmopathy. The chain carries TRBV20-1 and TRBJ1-2; D is unresolved. The CDR3 sequence is CSARDRTTPIFNYGYTF. CDR3 sequence (DNA): TGCAGTGCTAGAGATCGGACTACGCCAATCTTTAACTATGGCTACACCTTC.